Shown below are 13 T cell receptor beta chains from a single sample sequenced in a study of cytomegalovirus exposure and HLA in healthy donors. The PCR used 60 Vbeta and 13 Jbeta primers. Using immunoSEQ multiplex PCR, the repertoire was profiled, and TCRdb retains in-frame clones only, with some absent. The data contain about 140,000 clones, around 78% of them singletons. Sequencing was carried out using PBMCs. The receptor set was obtained from a male donor in good health and CMV-seronegative.

The V and J genes are TRBV9 and TRBJ2-7, with D hard to call. Germline-derived CDR1 and CDR2 are SGDLS and YYNGEE. CDR3 length: 14 amino acids. Trimming pared 0 bases from V and 3 bases from J, leaving 10 bases between. The chain's CDR3 is CASSVASNNYEQYF. CDR3 DNA sequence: TGTGCCAGCAGCGTAGCGTCTAATAACTACGAGCAGTACTTC. The whole variable domain, filled in from reference TRBV9 and TRBJ2-7, reads DSGVTQTPKHLITATGQRVTLRCSPRSGDLSVYWYQQSLDQGLQFLIQYYNGEERAKGNILERFSAQQFPDLHSELNLSSLELGDSALYFCASSVASNNYEQYFGPGTRLTVT.

This clone was detected once. The V and J genes are TRBV7-2 and TRBJ2-7; perhaps TRBD2 as D (5 bases). The V end was cut by 2 bases, the J end by 1 base, with 12 bases between. CDR1 and CDR2 (germline): SGHTA, FQGNSA. The CDR3 runs 15 residues. Here the CDR3 DNA reads TGTGCCAGCAGCTTAATTTCCCCGGGGTCCTACGAGCAGTACTTC. Its protein product is CASSLISPGSYEQYF.

This clone was detected a few times. This chain links TRBV7-9 with TRBJ1-6; D not certain. The CDR3 is 14 residues long. Trimming cost V 5 bases and J 7 bases, with 12 bases left between them. The V gene's germline CDR1 is SEHNR and CDR2 FQNEAQ (reference sequence). The CDR3, as DNA: TGTGCCAGCAGCGCAGGCTTTTGGAATTCACCCCTCCACTTT. It specifies CASSAGFWNSPLHF.

CDR3 protein: CASSTGATNEKLFF. DNA for the CDR3: TGTGCCAGCAGCACGGGGGCAACTAATGAAAAACTGTTTTTT. The chain links TRBV5-6 to TRBJ1-4; D perhaps matches TRBD1 (5 bases). The ends were cut back, 4 bases at V and 0 bases at J, with 7 bases in the middle. Germline V gene data show CDR1 as SGHDT and CDR2 as YYEEEE. The CDR3 spans 14 residues.

V usage is TRBV7-9 and J usage is TRBJ2-7; 10 bases agree with TRBD1. The CDR3 has 12 residues. Germline CDR1 reads SEHNR; CDR2 reads FQNEAQ (reference sequence). The V segment lost 5 bases and the J segment 5 bases; nucleotides outside the gene matches: 0. The CDR3 sequence is CASSGTGDEQYF. In DNA form, the CDR3 reads TGTGCCAGCAGCGGGACAGGGGACGAGCAGTACTTC.

Only a few counts were recorded for this clone. The chain couples TRBV5-1 to TRBJ2-1; 10 bases agree with TRBD2. J gave up 9 bases and V 6 bases, and 12 bases lay outside the gene matches. CDR1 is SGHRS, CDR2 YFSETQ, per germline. The CDR3 runs to 15 residues. The CDR3 nucleotides read TGCGCCAGCATGAAGCCTAGCGGGAGTTTGGGTGAGCAGTTCTTC. Translated, it gives CASMKPSGSLGEQFF.

The V and J genes are TRBV4-1 and TRBJ2-7; 7 bases are shared with TRBD2. This CDR3 has 13 amino acids. Trimming cost V 2 bases and J 7 bases; bases outside gene matches: 5. Germline CDR1 is MGHRA and CDR2 is YSYEKL. CDR3 DNA sequence: TGCGCCAGCAGCCAAAGTTGGGGAGGGGAGCAGTACTTC. Amino acids: CASSQSWGGEQYF.

V is TRBV7-8 and J is TRBJ2-6, with 8 positions matching TRBD2. CDR1 and CDR2 (germline): SGHVS, FQNEAQ. The CDR3 sequence is 18 residues long. The V gene end was trimmed by 5 bases and the J gene end by 0 bases; junction bases not matched to a gene: 9. The chain's CDR3 is CASSVVGLDFSGANVLTF. The CDR3, as DNA: TGTGCCAGCAGCGTAGTGGGACTAGACTTCTCTGGGGCCAACGTCCTGACTTTC.

CDR3 nucleotides: TGTGCCAGCAGTACCGGCGACGGACGGGGCTATGGCTACACCTTC. Translation: CASSTGDGRGYGYTF. The J gene is TRBJ1-2, the V gene TRBV7-2; D is undetermined. V shed 6 bases and J shed 4 bases, with 18 bases lying between them. This CDR3 has 15 amino acids. Germline assignment: CDR1 SGHTA and CDR2 FQGNSA.

V and J are TRBV6-1 and TRBJ1-5, with D unclear. Germline values: CDR1 MNHNS, CDR2 SASEGT. The CDR3 covers 14 residues. V lost 3 bases and J 7 bases, leaving 13 bases between the germline ends. The CDR3 loop reads CASSEDRSGQPQHF. The CDR3 bases are TGTGCCAGCAGTGAGGATAGGAGCGGACAGCCCCAGCATTTT.

V usage is TRBV5-1 and J usage is TRBJ2-1; D might be TRBD2 (6 bases). V lost 0 bases and J lost 6, with 13 bases in between. Germline CDR1 reads SGHRS; CDR2 reads YFSETQ. This CDR3 is built from 15 residues. In nucleotides, the CDR3 is TGCGCCAGCAGCTTGGAGGCGGGGTATAGCAATGAGCAGTTCTTC. Translated: CASSLEAGYSNEQFF.

The genes are TRBV19 and TRBJ1-1; 8 bases fit TRBD1. The V and J ends lost 7 bases and 1 base, in that order; junction bases with no gene match: 8. CDR1 LNHDA and CDR2 SQIVND come from the germline V gene (reference sequence). The CDR3 totals 15 residues. The CDR3 spells CASTARTGTNTEAFF. The CDR3 nucleotides are TGTGCCAGTACCGCGAGGACAGGGACGAACACTGAAGCTTTCTTT.

This clone was counted once. The chain joins TRBV25-1 to TRBJ2-5; a weak D match, TRBD2 (6 bases). This CDR3 is 15 amino acids long. Germline V gives CDR1 MGHDK, CDR2 SYGVNS. V was trimmed by 5 bases and J by 2 bases, leaving 15 bases between them. CDR3 coding DNA: TGTGCCAGCAGTCCATATCCCGGGGGACAAGAGACCCAGTACTTC. Its protein is CASSPYPGGQETQYF.